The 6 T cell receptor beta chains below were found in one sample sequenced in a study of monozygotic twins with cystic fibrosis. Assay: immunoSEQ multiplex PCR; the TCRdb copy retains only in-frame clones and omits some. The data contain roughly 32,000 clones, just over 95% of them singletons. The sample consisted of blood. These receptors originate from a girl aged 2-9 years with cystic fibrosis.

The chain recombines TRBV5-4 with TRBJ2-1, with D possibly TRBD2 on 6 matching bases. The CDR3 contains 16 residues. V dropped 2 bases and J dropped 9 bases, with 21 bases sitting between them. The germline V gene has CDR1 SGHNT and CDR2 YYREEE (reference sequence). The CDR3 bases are TGTGCCAGCAGCTTATACGGGAGTGGCCTATTTGGTGAGCAGTTCTTC. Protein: CASSLYGSGLFGEQFF.

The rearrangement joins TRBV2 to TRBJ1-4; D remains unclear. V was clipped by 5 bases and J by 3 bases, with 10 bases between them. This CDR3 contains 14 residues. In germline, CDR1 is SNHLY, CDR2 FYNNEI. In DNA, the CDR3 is TGTGCCAGCAGTACGAGGAAGGCTAATGAAAAACTGTTTTTT. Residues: CASSTRKANEKLFF.

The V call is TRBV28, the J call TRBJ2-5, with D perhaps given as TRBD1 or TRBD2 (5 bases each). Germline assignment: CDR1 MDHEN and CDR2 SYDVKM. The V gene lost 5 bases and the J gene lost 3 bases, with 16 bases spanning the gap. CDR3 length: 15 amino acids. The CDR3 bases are TGTGCCAGCAGTGAGGGGACGGACAACAAAGAGACCCAGTACTTC. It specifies CASSEGTDNKETQYF.

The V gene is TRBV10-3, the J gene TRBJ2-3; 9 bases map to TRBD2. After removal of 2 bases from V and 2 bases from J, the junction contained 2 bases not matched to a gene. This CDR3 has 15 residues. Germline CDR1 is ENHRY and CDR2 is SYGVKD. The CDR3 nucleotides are TGTGCCATCAGTGAGACTAGCGGGCCCACAGATACGCAGTATTTT. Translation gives CAISETSGPTDTQYF.

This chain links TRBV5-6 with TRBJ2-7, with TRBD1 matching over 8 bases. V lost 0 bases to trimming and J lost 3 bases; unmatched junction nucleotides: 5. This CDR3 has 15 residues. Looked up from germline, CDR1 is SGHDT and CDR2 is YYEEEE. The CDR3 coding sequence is TGTGCCAGCAGCTTGGGACAGGGGACCTTCTACGAGCAGTACTTC. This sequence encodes CASSLGQGTFYEQYF.

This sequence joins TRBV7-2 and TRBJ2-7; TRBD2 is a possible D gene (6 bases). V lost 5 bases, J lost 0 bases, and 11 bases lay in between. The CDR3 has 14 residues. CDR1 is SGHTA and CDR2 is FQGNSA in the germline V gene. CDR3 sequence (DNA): TGTGCCAGCAGCCGGGACTTTTCCTCCTACGAGCAGTACTTC. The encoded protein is CASSRDFSSYEQYF.